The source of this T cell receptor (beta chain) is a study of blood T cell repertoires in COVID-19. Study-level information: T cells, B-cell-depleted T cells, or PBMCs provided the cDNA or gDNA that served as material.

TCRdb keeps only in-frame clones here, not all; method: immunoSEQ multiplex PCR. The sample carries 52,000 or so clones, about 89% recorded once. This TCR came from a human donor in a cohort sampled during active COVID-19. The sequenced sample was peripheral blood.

The CDR3 nucleotides are TGTGCCACCAGTGATGCGGGACTCTACACCGGGGAGCTGTTTTTT. This gives the protein CATSDAGLYTGELFF. The chain employs TRBV24-1 and TRBJ2-2, with D maybe TRBD2 (6 bases). The CDR3 runs 15 residues. CDR1 and CDR2 from the germline V gene are KGHDR and SFDVKD. Trimming took 3 bases from V and 3 from J, leaving 10 bases between them.